The next 24 T cell receptor beta chains were all read from a single sample in a study of blood T cell repertoires in COVID-19. The table came from immunoSEQ multiplex PCR; TCRdb's copy has only in-frame clones and leaves some out. The sample holds 150,000 to 200,000 clones, roughly 90% seen once. The specimen was peripheral blood. Receptors were obtained from a man aged 50 or older with acute or convalescent COVID-19.

A note on this clone: A junction boundary mismatches the germline segment, possibly from a read error. This sample also contains other DNA sequences that code for the same CDR3. This chain's CDR3 is CASTKGGTVTYEQYF. CDR3 nucleotides: TGCGCCAGCACCAAAGGTGGGACAGTCACCTACGAGCAGTACTTC. The gene calls are TRBV5-6 and TRBJ2-7, with TRBD1 matching 7 bases. There are 15 residues in the CDR3. The germline V gene has CDR1 SGHDT and CDR2 YYEEEE.

The chain uses TRBV7-8 and TRBJ2-3; D might be TRBD2 (5 bases). In germline, CDR1 is SGHVS, CDR2 FQNEAQ. V lost 0 bases and J lost 5, with 6 bases in between. The CDR3 covers 13 residues. CDR3 in amino acids: CASSLAGEDTQYF. CDR3 nucleotide sequence: TGTGCCAGCAGCTTAGCGGGAGAAGATACGCAGTATTTT. Drawing the rest from reference TRBV7-8 and TRBJ2-3, the complete variable domain is GAGVSQSPRYKVAKRGQDVALRCDPISGHVSLFWYQQALGQGPEFLTYFQNEAQLDKSGLPSDRFFAERPEGSVSTLKIQRTQQEDSAVYLCASSLAGEDTQYFGPGTRLTVL.

The chain joins TRBV9 to TRBJ1-3, with a possible D match to TRBD1 (6 bases). This CDR3 contains 15 residues. With 4 bases removed from V and 4 bases from J, the gap between germline ends came to 15 bases. CDR1 is SGDLS and CDR2 is YYNGEE in the germline V gene. The DNA for the CDR3 is TGTGCCAGCAGCACGACAGGTTTGGAAGGAAACACCATATATTTT. Translated, it gives CASSTTGLEGNTIYF.

This sequence joins TRBV7-9 and TRBJ1-6, with 7 bases aligning to TRBD1. CDR3 length: 17 residues. Germline V CDR1 and CDR2: SEHNR, FQNEAQ (reference sequence). With 5 bases clipped from V and 6 bases from J, the junction kept 13 bases outside the gene matches. For the CDR3, the DNA is TGTGCCAGCAGCAAGAGGATTGGGACAGAGTTTAATTCACCCCTCCACTTT. Translated, it gives CASSKRIGTEFNSPLHF. The full variable domain, with the rest looked up from reference TRBV7-9 and TRBJ1-6, is DTGVSQNPRHKITKRGQNVTFRCDPISEHNRLYWYRQTLGQGPEFLTYFQNEAQLEKSRLLSDRFSAERPKGSFSTLEIQRTEQGDSAMYLCASSKRIGTEFNSPLHFGNGTRLTVT.

This clone appeared once. V and J are TRBV3-1 (or the pseudogene TRBV3-2) and TRBJ2-7, with TRBD2 identical over 11 bases. CDR1 LGHDT and CDR2 YNNKEL come from the germline V gene (reference sequence). The CDR3 is 15 amino acids. V lost 4 bases and J lost 3; bases outside the gene matches: 5. The CDR3, as DNA: TGTGCCAGCAGCCTCCTAGCGGGAGGCCACTACGAGCAGTACTTC. Its translation: CASSLLAGGHYEQYF.

The rearrangement joins TRBV14 to TRBJ2-5, with D maybe TRBD2 (6 bases). Deletions cut 5 bases from V and 9 bases from J, with 13 bases between. Germline CDR1 is SGHDN and CDR2 is FVKESK. The CDR3 contains 12 residues. The CDR3 reads CASSGGGVAQYF. DNA for the CDR3: TGTGCCAGCAGCGGGGGAGGAGTGGCCCAGTACTTC.

The chain recombines TRBV2 with TRBJ2-1; weak D call: TRBD2 (5 bases). This CDR3 is 14 amino acids long. V was pared by 6 bases and J by 0 bases, with 9 bases between. Germline V gene lookup returns CDR1 SNHLY and CDR2 FYNNEI. The CDR3 here is CASRRVSSYNEQFF. The CDR3 DNA sequence: TGTGCCAGCAGGCGGGTGAGCTCCTACAATGAGCAGTTCTTC.

The rearrangement uses TRBV19 and TRBJ1-5; D ambiguous. Trimming removed 3 bases from V and 0 bases from J, with 6 bases in between. The germline V gene has CDR1 LNHDA and CDR2 SQIVND (reference sequence). The CDR3 spans 14 residues. This chain's CDR3 is CASSIGYSNQPQHF. The CDR3 coding sequence is TGTGCCAGTAGTATCGGGTATAGCAATCAGCCCCAGCATTTT.

The chain has TRBV5-4 and TRBJ2-2; 15 bases agree with TRBD2. J was trimmed by 2 bases and V by 3 bases; bases with no gene match: 5. The CDR3 has 18 amino acids. CDR1 SGHNT and CDR2 YYREEE come from the germline V gene (reference sequence). The DNA for the CDR3 is TGTGCCAGCAGCTGGGGACTAGCGGGAGGAATTAACACCGGGGAGCTGTTTTTT. It specifies CASSWGLAGGINTGELFF.

The rearrangement joins TRBV18 to TRBJ2-3; 8 bases are shared with TRBD1. The germline V gene has CDR1 KGHSH and CDR2 LQKENI. Germline trimming cut 3 bases from V and 0 bases from J; bases unmatched to any gene: 5. CDR3 length: 16 residues. Here the CDR3 reads CASSPTQGGSTDTQYF. The CDR3 DNA sequence: TGTGCCAGCTCACCGACACAGGGGGGCAGCACAGATACGCAGTATTTT.

J is TRBJ1-2 and V is TRBV5-4; 8 bases line up with TRBD1. V was clipped by 2 bases and J by 7 bases; unmatched bases: 16. This CDR3 spans 17 amino acids. Looked up from germline, CDR1 is SGHNT and CDR2 is YYREEE (reference sequence). The CDR3 protein is CASSFFDRGTRNPGYTF. For the CDR3, the DNA is TGTGCCAGCAGCTTTTTTGACAGGGGAACACGCAACCCTGGCTACACCTTC.

The V gene is TRBV7-2, the J gene TRBJ2-1; 7 bases match TRBD2. CDR3 length: 16 amino acids. CDR1 is SGHTA and CDR2 is FQGNSA in the germline V gene. With 3 bases clipped from V and 10 bases from J, the junction kept 15 bases outside the gene matches. The CDR3 here is CASSFSPVVSGLEQFF. Here the CDR3 DNA reads TGTGCCAGCAGCTTCTCCCCCGTAGTTAGCGGGTTGGAGCAGTTCTTC.

The V and J genes are TRBV5-6 and TRBJ2-7, with 9 bases aligning to TRBD2. Germline V gene data show CDR1 as SGHDT and CDR2 as YYEEEE. The V and J ends lost 4 bases and 2 bases, in that order; junction bases with no gene match: 7. The CDR3 is 15 residues long. The CDR3 DNA sequence: TGTGCCAGCAGCCACCTAGCGGGGCCGGCCTACGAGCAGTACTTC. Translating it yields CASSHLAGPAYEQYF. Drawing the rest from reference TRBV5-6 and TRBJ2-7, the complete variable domain is DAGVTQSPTHLIKTRGQQVTLRCSPKSGHDTVSWYQQALGQGPQFIFQYYEEEERQRGNFPDRFSGHQFPNYSSELNVNALLLGDSALYLCASSHLAGPAYEQYFGPGTRLTVT.

The chain carries TRBV7-9 and TRBJ2-7; TRBD1 might be the D (5 bases). The V and J ends lost 5 bases and 0 bases respectively, with 5 bases between them. The CDR3 spans 12 residues. Germline lookup yields CDR1 SEHNR and CDR2 FQNEAQ (reference sequence). The CDR3 protein is CASSQGSYEQYF. CDR3 nucleotide sequence: TGTGCCAGCAGCCAGGGCTCCTACGAGCAGTACTTC.

The chain is built from TRBV28 and TRBJ1-1; D may be TRBD1 (6 bases). The CDR3 extends over 14 amino acids. CDR1 and CDR2 (germline): MDHEN, SYDVKM. V was clipped by 6 bases and J by 1 base, with 12 bases between them. The CDR3 DNA is TGTGCCAGCAGCCCAACGACAGGGAACACTGAAGCTTTCTTT. Amino acids: CASSPTTGNTEAFF.

V gene TRBV7-2 combines with J gene TRBJ2-3; D unresolved. CDR1 and CDR2 from the germline V gene are SGHTA and FQGNSA. V was shortened by 2 bases and J by 0 bases, with 9 bases between the two germline ends. This CDR3 spans 15 amino acids. The CDR3 spells CASSLNAPSTDTQYF. CDR3 nucleotide sequence: TGTGCCAGCAGCTTAAACGCGCCTAGCACAGATACGCAGTATTTT.

The V call is TRBV7-3, the J call TRBJ2-3, with 7 bases fitting TRBD2. Germline CDR1 is SGHTA and CDR2 is FQGTGA. This CDR3 comprises 17 residues. After removal of 5 bases from V and 11 bases from J, the junction contained 22 bases not matched to a gene. This CDR3 reads CASSPKEAGSLRGRQYF. For the CDR3, the DNA is TGTGCCAGCAGCCCCAAGGAAGCGGGATCCCTTCGGGGGAGGCAGTATTTT.

J is TRBJ1-4 and V is TRBV28; a weak D match, TRBD1 (5 bases). The germline V gene encodes CDR1 MDHEN and CDR2 SYDVKM. The CDR3 is 15 amino acids. V was pared by 3 bases and J by 7 bases, with 15 bases between. The chain's CDR3 is CASSFRTNVGEKLFF. DNA of the CDR3: TGTGCCAGCAGTTTCAGGACAAATGTCGGTGAAAAACTGTTTTTT.

This clone appeared a few times. The V gene is TRBV28, the J gene TRBJ1-4, with D maybe TRBD1 (5 bases). CDR3 length equals 15 residues. The ends were cut back, 3 bases at V and 7 bases at J, with 15 bases in the middle. CDR1 and CDR2 (germline): MDHEN, SYDVKM. The CDR3 DNA sequence: TGTGCCAGCAGTTTGGGGAACAGGAAAGCTGAAAAACTGTTTTTT. Its protein is CASSLGNRKAEKLFF. Full variable domain (rest looked up from reference TRBV28 and TRBJ1-4): DVKVTQSSRYLVKRTGEKVFLECVQDMDHENMFWYRQDPGLGLRLIYFSYDVKMKEKGDIPEGYSVSREKKERFSLILESASTNQTSMYLCASSLGNRKAEKLFFGSGTQLSVL.

The genes are TRBV3-1 (or the pseudogene TRBV3-2) and TRBJ2-1; 7 nucleotides match TRBD2. The CDR3 is 17 amino acids. Germline trimming cut 0 bases from V and 4 bases from J; bases unmatched to any gene: 9. Germline V CDR1 and CDR2: LGHDT, YNNKEL (reference sequence). CDR3 residues: CASSQEGGTGFYNEQFF. The CDR3 bases are TGTGCCAGCAGCCAAGAGGGGGGGACTGGGTTTTACAATGAGCAGTTCTTC.

The chain joins TRBV28 to TRBJ1-5; D gene uncertain. The CDR3 loop spans 15 amino acids. Trimming removed 4 bases from V and 5 bases from J, with 15 bases in between. Germline V CDR1 and CDR2: MDHEN, SYDVKM. CDR3: CASSSRESRDQPQHF. CDR3 DNA sequence: TGTGCCAGCAGTTCGAGGGAGTCTCGGGATCAGCCCCAGCATTTT.

The V and J genes are TRBV30 and TRBJ2-1, with 9 bases lining up with TRBD1. V was pared by 2 bases and J by 4 bases, with 6 bases of the junction left unmatched. This CDR3 is built from 15 residues. Germline V gene lookup returns CDR1 GTSNPN and CDR2 SVGIG (reference sequence). The CDR3 bases are TGTGCCTGGAGTACGGGACAGGGCCTTTACAATGAGCAGTTCTTC. Amino acids: CAWSTGQGLYNEQFF. Supplemented by reference TRBV30 and TRBJ2-1, the full variable domain reads SQTIHQWPATLVQPVGSPLSLECTVEGTSNPNLYWYRQAAGRGLQLLFYSVGIGQISSEVPQNLSASRPQDRQFILSSKKLLLSDSGFYLCAWSTGQGLYNEQFFGPGTRLTVL.

This clone was detected ten times or more. The chain couples TRBV7-9 to TRBJ1-2, with 10 nucleotides matching TRBD1. Germline CDR1 SEHNR, CDR2 FQNEAQ (reference sequence). The CDR3 is 15 residues long. V shed 5 bases and J 5 bases; nucleotides not matched to a gene: 8. DNA of the CDR3: TGTGCCAGCAGCCAAGGGACAGGGGTCGATTATGGCTACACCTTC. It translates to CASSQGTGVDYGYTF.

The chain recombines TRBV11-1 with TRBJ2-1, with 10 bases identical to TRBD2. J was trimmed by 6 bases and V by 2 bases; bases with no gene match: 4. Germline CDR1 is SGHAT and CDR2 is FQDESV (reference sequence). This CDR3 region has 15 residues. CDR3 DNA sequence: TGTGCCAGCAGCTTAATACTAGCGGGGAGCAATGAGCAGTTCTTC. Its translation: CASSLILAGSNEQFF. Based on the CDR3 plus reference TRBV11-1 and TRBJ2-1, the full variable domain is EAEVAQSPRYKITEKSQAVAFWCDPISGHATLYWYRQILGQGPELLVQFQDESVVDDSQLPKDRFSAERLKGVDSTLKIQPAELGDSAMYLCASSLILAGSNEQFFGPGTRLTVL.